These 14 T cell receptor beta chains were sequenced from one sample in a study of identical twins. TCRdb ran MiXCR on the 5' RACE reads and lists one entry per CDR3 protein. Among 250,000 or so distinct CDR3 sequences, roughly 7% were seen once, and the ten largest hold around 3.4%. A further study also used this sample, focusing on yellow fever vaccine responses in identical twins.

Sequenced sample: memory (CD45RO+) T cells sorted from blood. The receptors here all came from a woman aged 18-29 years in good health.

This clonotype came up many times. The chain employs TRBV24-1 and TRBJ2-5, with TRBD2 as a possible D gene (6 bases). The CDR3 length is 16 residues. Germline CDR1 and CDR2: KGHDR and SFDVKD. Trimming cost V 5 bases and J 3 bases, with 18 bases left between them. CDR3 protein: CATSGPMPIAEETQYF. The DNA for the CDR3 is TGTGCCACCAGTGGCCCCATGCCCATAGCGGAAGAGACCCAGTACTTC.

In its sample, this clonotype was seen a few times. The chain is built from TRBV2 and TRBJ2-7, with D possibly matching TRBD1 (5 bases). The germline CDR1 and CDR2 sequences are SNHLY and FYNNEI. Between the trimmed V and J ends, which lost 7 bases and 6 bases, there was a span of 13 bases. The CDR3 consists of 12 residues. The CDR3 DNA reads TGTGCCAGCACTTTGGACACCCCCGAGCAGTACTTC. Its protein is CASTLDTPEQYF.

V is TRBV20-1 and J is TRBJ1-2, with 9 bases fitting TRBD1. This CDR3 contains 15 residues. Germline values: CDR1 DFQATT, CDR2 SNEGSKA (reference sequence). The CDR3 nucleotides are TGCAGCGCTTGGGGGCCTGGGACAGGGAATTATGGCTACACCTTC. Residues: CSAWGPGTGNYGYTF.

V usage is TRBV20-1 and J usage is TRBJ2-1; D gene uncertain. This CDR3 region has 16 residues. V was pared by 0 bases and J by 8 bases, with 20 bases between. Germline-derived CDR1 and CDR2 are DFQATT and SNEGSKA (reference sequence). The CDR3 nucleotides are TGCAGTGCTAGAGATCCTGGTCCCTTAGGGATCCATGAGCAGTTCTTC. Its protein is CSARDPGPLGIHEQFF.

This clonotype turned up a few times. This rearrangement joins TRBV7-9 to TRBJ2-7, with D perhaps assigned TRBD1 or TRBD2 (5 bases each). The germline V and J ends were trimmed by 1 base and 2 bases, with 9 bases remaining between them. This CDR3 comprises 14 residues. Germline lookup yields CDR1 SEHNR and CDR2 FQNEAQ (reference sequence). DNA for the CDR3: TGTGCCAGCAGCTTAGGGGGGAAAGCCTACGAGCAGTACGTC. Its protein product is CASSLGGKAYEQYV.

The gene calls are TRBV18 and TRBJ2-1, with a tentative D call TRBD1 (6 bases). The CDR3 covers 19 residues. CDR1 and CDR2 (germline): KGHSH, LQKENI. V lost 5 bases to trimming and J lost 0 bases, with 23 bases between them. CDR3 amino acids: CASSSLPAGQTSSYNEQFF. The DNA of the CDR3 is TGTGCCAGCTCATCCCTCCCCGCCGGACAGACCAGCTCCTACAATGAGCAGTTCTTC.

The chain links TRBV28 to TRBJ1-1, with D perhaps matching TRBD1 (5 bases). CDR3 size: 14 residues. Trimming took off 8 bases at V and 0 bases at J, with 13 bases between the two ends. Germline CDR1 and CDR2: MDHEN and SYDVKM. CDR3 protein: CASLSTAMNTEAFF. The DNA for the CDR3 is TGTGCCAGCCTCTCGACAGCCATGAACACTGAAGCTTTCTTT.

The chain links TRBV28 to TRBJ2-5; TRBD2 matches 9 bases. Germline CDR1 reads MDHEN; CDR2 reads SYDVKM. CDR3 length: 18 amino acids. Germline trimming cut 3 bases from V and 0 bases from J; bases unmatched to any gene: 11. The CDR3 here is CASSFAWLAGNNQETQYF. CDR3 sequence (DNA): TGTGCCAGCAGTTTCGCTTGGCTAGCGGGGAATAACCAAGAGACCCAGTACTTC.

The sample holds a few counts of this clonotype. The rearrangement joins TRBV6-1 to TRBJ2-1; the match to TRBD1 covers 8 bases. The germline V gene has CDR1 MNHNS and CDR2 SASEGT. The CDR3 is made up of 15 amino acids. V lost 6 bases to trimming and J lost 9 bases; unmatched junction nucleotides: 13. Here the CDR3 DNA reads TGTGCCAGCAGGGAGCTAGGACAGGGTGTTGGTGAGCAGTTCTTC. Protein sequence: CASRELGQGVGEQFF.

The chain combines TRBV28 with TRBJ2-3; TRBD2 agrees at 9 bases. Germline assignment: CDR1 MDHEN and CDR2 SYDVKM. The CDR3 totals 17 residues. Unmatched junction bases numbered 13, after V lost 7 bases and J lost 2 bases. This chain's CDR3 is CASTKRTSAFLTDTQYF. The CDR3 nucleotides read TGTGCCAGCACCAAGCGGACTAGCGCGTTCCTCACAGATACGCAGTATTTT. Based on the CDR3 plus reference TRBV28 and TRBJ2-3, the full variable domain is DVKVTQSSRYLVKRTGEKVFLECVQDMDHENMFWYRQDPGLGLRLIYFSYDVKMKEKGDIPEGYSVSREKKERFSLILESASTNQTSMYLCASTKRTSAFLTDTQYFGPGTRLTVL.

This clonotype has more than one count but fewer than ten. This rearrangement joins TRBV20-1 to TRBJ2-5; 12 bases are a match to TRBD2. Germline lookup yields CDR1 DFQATT and CDR2 SNEGSKA (reference sequence). After removal of 4 bases from V and 2 bases from J, the junction contained 8 bases not matched to a gene. The CDR3 is 16 residues long. CDR3 in amino acids: CSATTWTSGVQETQYF. The CDR3 region has the DNA TGCAGTGCTACTACCTGGACTAGCGGGGTTCAAGAGACCCAGTACTTC.

This clonotype showed up many times. The chain couples TRBV20-1 to TRBJ2-1; 7 positions agree with TRBD2. With 5 bases clipped from V and 0 bases from J, the junction kept 4 bases outside the gene matches. The CDR3 runs to 14 residues. Looked up from germline, CDR1 is DFQATT and CDR2 is SNEGSKA (reference sequence). For the CDR3, the DNA is TGCAGTGCTCCACTAGCGCACTCCTACAATGAGCAGTTCTTC. It encodes CSAPLAHSYNEQFF.

The rearrangement links TRBV27 to TRBJ2-7; D is perhaps TRBD1 or TRBD2 (6 bases each). In germline, CDR1 is MNHEY, CDR2 SMNVEV (reference sequence). Trimming removed 6 bases at V and 1 base at J, with 16 bases between. This CDR3 region has 15 residues. The CDR3 region is CASSSRGVGSYEQYF. The CDR3 nucleotides are TGTGCCAGCAGCTCAAGGGGGGTGGGATCCTACGAGCAGTACTTC.

This clonotype has ten or more counts. Written as DNA, the CDR3 is TGCGCCAGCAGCTTTGGCGGGACTAGCGGAGGAGGCACAGATACGCAGTATTTT. Encoded protein: CASSFGGTSGGGTDTQYF. The chain joins TRBV5-1 to TRBJ2-3; 11 bases agree with TRBD2. Germline CDR1 reads SGHRS; CDR2 reads YFSETQ. CDR3 size: 18 residues. J gave up 1 base and V 2 bases, and 9 bases lay outside the gene matches.